These 32 T cell receptor beta chains came from one sample sequenced in a study of CD8 T cells in ankylosing spondylitis. Study results and caveats: For ankylosing spondylitis blood, a TCR beta motif of about eight highly homologous variants appeared characteristic.

TCRdb processed the 5' RACE reads anew with MiXCR; each CDR3 protein has one entry. The data contain around 770,000 distinct CDR3 sequences, roughly 12% of them singletons. The antigens these receptors bind are not known. What was sequenced was blood, either unsorted or a sorted T cell fraction (not recorded which). The receptors were sampled from a male donor with ankylosing spondylitis.

The rearrangement links TRBV7-2 to TRBJ2-3, with D hard to call. Germline CDR1 and CDR2: SGHTA and FQGNSA. The CDR3 length is 12 residues. V was cut by 6 bases and J by 4 bases, with 8 bases left in between. This chain's CDR3 is CASRSFADTQYF. The CDR3 nucleotides are TGTGCCAGCAGGTCTTTTGCAGATACGCAGTATTTT.

The chain joins TRBV7-9 to TRBJ1-4, with TRBD1 as a possible D gene (6 bases). The CDR3 covers 13 residues. Between the trimmed V and J ends, which lost 5 bases and 8 bases, there was a span of 12 bases. The germline V gene has CDR1 SEHNR and CDR2 FQNEAQ (reference sequence). CDR3 sequence: CASSGQSLEKLFF. The CDR3 DNA reads as TGTGCCAGCAGCGGACAGTCACTCGAAAAACTGTTTTTT.

This clonotype has only a few counts. This chain connects TRBV7-6 to TRBJ1-4, with unresolved D. Germline V gene sequence: CDR1 SGHVS, CDR2 FNYEAQ. Trimming took 4 bases from V and 7 from J, leaving 16 bases between them. The CDR3 consists of 15 residues. The CDR3 region has the DNA TGTGCCAGCAGCTCATCCGGGCATAACACTGAAAAACTGTTTTTT. Translated: CASSSSGHNTEKLFF.

In this sample, this clonotype turned up a few times. This rearrangement joins TRBV20-1 to TRBJ1-6; no reliable D call. V dropped 7 bases and J dropped 6 bases, with 10 bases sitting between them. CDR3 length: 12 residues. Germline V gene data show CDR1 as DFQATT and CDR2 as SNEGSKA (reference sequence). CDR3 protein: CSVREINSPLHF. The CDR3 DNA follows: TGCAGTGTGAGGGAGATTAATTCACCCCTCCACTTT.

This clonotype was seen a few times. The chain combines TRBV5-1 with TRBJ1-1, with a weak D call TRBD1 (5 bases). Germline V gene lookup returns CDR1 SGHRS and CDR2 YFSETQ. The CDR3 covers 15 residues. V lost 3 bases to trimming and J lost 5 bases, with 17 bases between them. The CDR3 DNA sequence: TGCGCCAGCAGCTCCCTCGGGGCCCAAGGGACTGAAGCTTTCTTT. It specifies CASSSLGAQGTEAFF.

This clonotype was found many times. This chain links TRBV6-2 or TRBV6-3 with TRBJ2-3; D might be TRBD2 (6 bases). CDR1 is MNHEY and CDR2 is SVGEGT in the germline V gene. Trimming cost V 6 bases and J 4 bases, with 11 bases left between them. The CDR3 consists of 13 residues. The CDR3 region is CASSYGSADTQYF. The CDR3, as DNA: TGTGCCAGCAGCTACGGGAGCGCAGATACGCAGTATTTT.

In its sample, this clonotype was seen a few times. The V gene is TRBV4-2, the J gene TRBJ1-1; TRBD1 is a possible D gene (5 bases). Trimming removed 0 bases at V and 3 bases at J, with 11 bases between. CDR1 is LGHNA, CDR2 YNFKEQ, per germline. This CDR3 spans 15 amino acids. CDR3 loop: CASSQDPREDTEAFF. CDR3 nucleotide sequence: TGTGCCAGCAGCCAAGATCCCAGGGAGGACACTGAAGCTTTCTTT.

The rearrangement links TRBV7-2 to TRBJ2-3; TRBD2 aligns across 8 bases. Germline V gene sequence: CDR1 SGHTA, CDR2 FQGNSA. CDR3 size: 17 residues. The V gene end was trimmed by 3 bases and the J gene end by 2 bases; junction bases not matched to a gene: 10. CDR3 sequence reads: CASSFSLIAGLTDTQYF. In DNA form, the CDR3 reads TGTGCCAGCAGCTTTAGCCTAATAGCGGGGCTCACAGATACGCAGTATTTT.

J is TRBJ2-1 and V is TRBV5-1; possibly TRBD1 or TRBD2 for D (5 bases each). The CDR3 runs to 17 residues. With 5 bases removed from V and 1 base from J, the gap between germline ends came to 19 bases. Germline CDR1 is SGHRS and CDR2 is YFSETQ. The CDR3 region is CASRPGAGLGSYNEQFF. For the CDR3, the DNA is TGCGCCAGCAGACCCGGGGCAGGGCTAGGTTCCTACAATGAGCAGTTCTTC. Based on the CDR3 plus reference TRBV5-1 and TRBJ2-1, the full variable domain is KAGVTQTPRYLIKTRGQQVTLSCSPISGHRSVSWYQQTPGQGLQFLFEYFSETQRNKGNFPGRFSGRQFSNSRSEMNVSTLELGDSALYLCASRPGAGLGSYNEQFFGPGTRLTVL.

This clonotype has only a few counts. V and J are TRBV7-6 and TRBJ2-7; TRBD1 matches at 8 bases. The CDR3 spans 13 residues. Trimming removed 4 bases from V and 3 bases from J; junction bases left unmatched: 2. CDR1 and CDR2 (germline): SGHVS, FNYEAQ. The CDR3 bases are TGTGCCAGCAGCTGGGACAGGTTCTACGAGCAGTACTTC. It specifies CASSWDRFYEQYF.

This clonotype showed up many times. The rearrangement links TRBV7-9 to TRBJ1-3; possible D gene TRBD1, 5 bases. The CDR3 has 15 residues. Germline assignment: CDR1 SEHNR and CDR2 FQNEAQ (reference sequence). The V gene lost 5 bases and the J gene lost 0 bases, with 11 bases spanning the gap. The CDR3 DNA follows: TGTGCCAGCAGCGTGGGACGTAGCTCTGGAAACACCATATATTTT. Its protein product is CASSVGRSSGNTIYF.

The chain joins TRBV10-3 to TRBJ2-7; D might be TRBD2 (6 bases). The germline V and J ends were trimmed by 6 bases and 4 bases, with 13 bases remaining between them. CDR3 length equals 13 residues. CDR1 ENHRY and CDR2 SYGVKD come from the germline V gene. The CDR3 protein is CAIRAGTGYEQYF. The DNA for the CDR3 is TGTGCCATCAGAGCCGGGACTGGTTACGAGCAGTACTTC.

This clonotype was recorded a few times. The chain recombines TRBV7-3 with TRBJ2-5; a weak D match, TRBD2 (7 bases). CDR1 SGHTA and CDR2 FQGTGA come from the germline V gene. The CDR3 covers 14 residues. Trimming pared 6 bases from V and 2 bases from J, leaving 13 bases between. This CDR3 reads CASSKGGVQETQYF. CDR3 coding DNA: TGTGCCAGCAGTAAAGGGGGGGTGCAAGAGACCCAGTACTTC.

This clonotype was detected ten times or more. The genes are TRBV12-3 or TRBV12-4 and TRBJ1-3; D ambiguous. The CDR3 runs to 14 residues. Trimming shortened V by 3 bases and J by 3 bases, and 9 bases separated the two germline ends. The CDR3 DNA reads as TGTGCCAGCAGTTTCTTTGGGATTGGAAACACCATATATTTT. It encodes CASSFFGIGNTIYF.

This clonotype showed up many times. The chain carries TRBV6-5 and TRBJ1-3; D gene ambiguous. CDR1 is MNHEY, CDR2 SVGAGI, per germline. The CDR3 covers 14 residues. V lost 0 bases and J 0 bases, leaving 3 bases between the germline ends. The CDR3 loop is CASSYSPSGNTIYF. The CDR3 DNA is TGTGCCAGCAGTTACTCACCCTCTGGAAACACCATATATTTT.

This clonotype has ten or more counts. The rearrangement links TRBV5-1 to TRBJ2-7; no firm D call. CDR1 and CDR2 from the germline V gene are SGHRS and YFSETQ. Trimming shortened V by 3 bases and J by 1 base, and 5 bases separated the two germline ends. This CDR3 is built from 12 residues. CDR3: CASSSRSYEQYF. The CDR3 coding sequence is TGCGCCAGCAGCTCGCGATCCTACGAGCAGTACTTC.

The chain couples TRBV7-2 to TRBJ1-3, with D possibly TRBD1 on 5 matching bases. CDR1 is SGHTA and CDR2 is FQGNSA in the germline V gene. The CDR3 totals 13 residues. Deletions cut 5 bases from V and 7 bases from J, with 12 bases between. CDR3 in amino acids: CASSTLEGNTIYF. The CDR3 coding sequence is TGTGCCAGCAGCACATTGGAGGGGAACACCATATATTTT.

This clonotype was seen a handful of times. This chain uses TRBV20-1 with TRBJ2-5; 7 nucleotides align to TRBD1. This CDR3 comprises 14 residues. Unmatched junction bases numbered 6, after V lost 0 bases and J lost 5 bases. Germline values: CDR1 DFQATT, CDR2 SNEGSKA (reference sequence). CDR3 amino acids: CSARDTGTAETQYF. In nucleotides, the CDR3 is TGCAGTGCTAGAGATACCGGGACAGCTGAGACCCAGTACTTC.

The J gene is TRBJ1-4, the V gene TRBV7-2, with 10 bases lining up with TRBD1. Germline V CDR1 and CDR2: SGHTA, FQGNSA. The length of the CDR3 is 17 residues. J gave up 4 bases and V 5 bases, and 10 bases lay outside the gene matches. CDR3 residues: CASSPGTGVLDNEKLFF. CDR3 DNA: TGTGCCAGCAGCCCCGGGACAGGGGTGTTGGATAATGAAAAACTGTTTTTT.

This clonotype was detected ten times or more. Written as DNA, the CDR3 is TGTGCCAGCAGCTCCCGGGCTAGCGGGAGAATCGGGGAGCTGTTTTTT. Translated: CASSSRASGRIGELFF. The chain combines TRBV7-9 with TRBJ2-2, with 10 bases lining up with TRBD2. Trimming removed 4 bases from V and 7 bases from J; junction bases left unmatched: 9. Germline V gives CDR1 SEHNR, CDR2 FQNEAQ (reference sequence). The CDR3 totals 16 residues. Using reference TRBV7-9 and TRBJ2-2 for the parts outside the CDR3, the full variable domain is DTGVSQNPRHKITKRGQNVTFRCDPISEHNRLYWYRQTLGQGPEFLTYFQNEAQLEKSRLLSDRFSAERPKGSFSTLEIQRTEQGDSAMYLCASSSRASGRIGELFFGEGSRLTVL.

In this sample, this clonotype turned up many times. The rearrangement uses TRBV12-3 or TRBV12-4 and TRBJ2-1; D remains ambiguous. V was trimmed by 2 bases and J by 5 bases, leaving 10 bases between them. The CDR3 is 14 amino acids. The CDR3 reads CASSLRRRDNEQFF. The DNA of the CDR3 is TGTGCCAGCAGTTTAAGAAGAAGGGACAATGAGCAGTTCTTC.

There are many counts of this clonotype. The chain joins TRBV7-9 to TRBJ1-1, with TRBD1 as a possible D gene (6 bases). This CDR3 has 15 residues. V was shortened by 4 bases and J by 1 base, with 13 bases between the two germline ends. CDR1 is SEHNR, CDR2 FQNEAQ, per germline (reference sequence). The CDR3 reads CASSSTGLRNTEAFF. The DNA for the CDR3 is TGTGCCAGCAGCTCCACAGGGTTGAGGAACACTGAAGCTTTCTTT.

V usage is TRBV5-1 and J usage is TRBJ2-2; D is undetermined. The CDR3 contains 15 residues. The germline CDR1 and CDR2 sequences are SGHRS and YFSETQ. V lost 1 base and J lost 3, with 10 bases in between. CDR3 region: CASSLPRFDTGELFF. CDR3 in DNA: TGCGCCAGCAGCTTGCCCCGGTTCGACACCGGGGAGCTGTTTTTT.

The chain carries TRBV20-1 and TRBJ2-3; 11 bases line up with TRBD2. The trim removed 8 bases at V and 4 bases at J, leaving 11 bases unmatched. Germline V gene data show CDR1 as DFQATT and CDR2 as SNEGSKA (reference sequence). The CDR3 has 15 residues. The CDR3 region is CSYRVAGGSADTQYF. The CDR3 DNA sequence: TGCAGTTACCGGGTAGCGGGAGGGAGCGCAGATACGCAGTATTTT.

This clonotype came up many times. This sequence joins TRBV12-3 or TRBV12-4 and TRBJ2-7; tentative D call: TRBD1 (6 bases). Trimming took off 5 bases at V and 2 bases at J, with 10 bases between the two ends. The CDR3 spans 13 residues. The CDR3 loop reads CASSVGATYEQYF. The CDR3 DNA reads TGTGCCAGCAGTGTGGGGGCCACCTACGAGCAGTACTTC.

This clonotype was seen repeatedly, ten times or more. The rearrangement uses TRBV20-1 and TRBJ2-1; D is perhaps TRBD2 (7 bases). CDR3 length equals 14 residues. V was shortened by 6 bases and J by 4 bases, with 16 bases between the two germline ends. Germline V gene lookup returns CDR1 DFQATT and CDR2 SNEGSKA (reference sequence). The CDR3 is CSASSGGFYNEQFF. The DNA of the CDR3 is TGCAGTGCCTCCTCGGGGGGCTTTTACAATGAGCAGTTCTTC.

This chain links TRBV10-1 with TRBJ2-1; D unresolved. From germline, CDR1 is WNHNN and CDR2 SYGVQD (reference sequence). V lost 7 bases and J 13 bases, leaving 20 bases between the germline ends. The CDR3 totals 13 residues. CDR3 bases: TGCGCCAGCAACCCTGCGACGGGCGAATACCAGTTCTTC. This sequence encodes CASNPATGEYQFF.

The rearrangement links TRBV6-2 or TRBV6-3 to TRBJ2-7; tentative D call: TRBD1 (6 bases). CDR1 and CDR2 (germline): MNHEY, SVGEGT. The CDR3 runs 15 residues. Trimming stripped 6 bases from V and 0 bases from J, with 15 bases between. This CDR3 is CASRKSGTYSYEQYF. CDR3 nucleotide sequence: TGTGCCAGCAGGAAATCCGGGACATACTCCTACGAGCAGTACTTC.

This rearrangement joins TRBV9 to TRBJ2-2; D possibly corresponds to TRBD2 (5 bases). Deletions cut 2 bases from V and 7 bases from J, with 9 bases between. This CDR3 contains 13 residues. From germline, CDR1 is SGDLS and CDR2 YYNGEE. The CDR3 sequence is CASSVRGYGELFF. As DNA, the CDR3 is TGTGCCAGCAGCGTCCGGGGATACGGGGAGCTGTTTTTT. Drawing the rest from reference TRBV9 and TRBJ2-2, the complete variable domain is DSGVTQTPKHLITATGQRVTLRCSPRSGDLSVYWYQQSLDQGLQFLIQYYNGEERAKGNILERFSAQQFPDLHSELNLSSLELGDSALYFCASSVRGYGELFFGEGSRLTVL.

The chain recombines TRBV20-1 with TRBJ1-4, with 11 bases matching TRBD1. The V gene's germline CDR1 is DFQATT and CDR2 SNEGSKA (reference sequence). Germline trimming cut 5 bases from V and 7 bases from J; bases unmatched to any gene: 12. The CDR3 has 16 residues. The CDR3 region is CSAEAGQGVNLEKLFF. The DNA of the CDR3 is TGCAGTGCTGAGGCGGGACAGGGGGTAAATCTTGAAAAACTGTTTTTT.

The sample holds many counts of this clonotype. The chain employs TRBV6-5 and TRBJ2-7; 8 nucleotides agree with TRBD1. Germline CDR1 is MNHEY and CDR2 is SVGAGI. This CDR3 contains 16 residues. The junction had 8 bases not matched to a gene; V was cut back by 3 bases and J by 1 base. CDR3 in amino acids: CASSYGPGTGSYEQYF. The DNA for the CDR3 is TGTGCCAGCAGTTATGGCCCCGGGACAGGATCCTACGAGCAGTACTTC.

This chain joins TRBV4-1 and TRBJ1-4; no clear D. Germline V gene lookup returns CDR1 MGHRA and CDR2 YSYEKL. V was clipped by 5 bases and J by 7 bases, with 29 bases between them. The length of the CDR3 is 19 residues. The CDR3 coding sequence is TGCGCCAGCAGCATGTTATCTGCTAGGACCGTCTCCTGGGCTGAAAAACTGTTTTTT. Its translation: CASSMLSARTVSWAEKLFF.